A selection of T cell receptor beta chains follows, all from one sample in a study of shared clonotypes between healthy human individuals. Only in-frame clones appear in the TCRdb table, and some are missing; sequencing was by immunoSEQ multiplex PCR. The sample has over 850,000 clones, around 78% seen once. The sample taken for sequencing was memory CD4+ T cells from PBMCs. These receptors originate from a man aged 18-30 years in good health. Some clones in this sample may be carry-over from other donors' samples. CDR3s include the opening cysteine and the closing phenylalanine or tryptophan.

TRBV11-3	TRBJ1-4	CASSSGLTNEKLFF
TRBV2	TRBJ1-5	CASSEQGQSNQPQHF
TRBV6-1	TRBJ1-5	CSTGARNQPQHF
TRBV7-9	TRBJ2-7	CASSFGYSYEQYF
TRBV7-9	TRBJ2-2	CASSLTGGWNTGELFF
TRBV9	TRBJ2-1	CASSQGPNNEQFF
TRBV6-4	TRBJ2-5	CASSPGLAGRETQYF
TRBV19	TRBJ1-1	CASTTTLRGELSNTEAFF
TRBV7-3	TRBJ1-3	CASIISVTGAGNTIYF
TRBV25-1	TRBJ1-4	CASSEWGQGDEKLFF
TRBV28	TRBJ1-1	CASSSSGWNTEAFF
TRBV28	TRBJ2-1	CASTPAGYNEQFF
TRBV5-1	TRBJ1-1	CASSLQGRDTEAFF
TRBV4-2	TRBJ1-1	CASSQDPVNTEAFF
TRBV18	TRBJ2-3	CASSPLPTVTDTQYF
TRBV6-5	TRBJ1-2	CASTRHGSHNGYTF
TRBV15	TRBJ2-7	CATSGRQGRYEQYF
TRBV28	NA	CASSPWGTGTYEQYF
TRBV2	TRBJ1-2	CASSGPGKSGYTF
TRBV28	TRBJ1-4	CASRNAGTENEKLFF
TRBV2	TRBJ2-5	CASSEASAAQETQYF
TRBV7-9	TRBJ2-4	CASSLGTGGKNIQYF
TRBV5-1	TRBJ1-1	CASSLAPVVNTEAFF
TRBV6-1	TRBJ2-7	CASSDVAGFYVEQYF
TRBV4-1	TRBJ2-1	CASSQPLAGGVQFF
TRBV7-9	TRBJ2-5	CASSSGTSGRETQYF
TRBV13	TRBJ2-7	CASSRTGTDTYEQYF
TRBV29-1	TRBJ2-2	CSTRGALNTGELFF
TRBV27	TRBJ2-3	CASSLVGVMQYF
TRBV4-2	TRBJ1-5	CASSQVWGEGALGNQPQHF
TRBV11-1	TRBJ2-5	CASSSEETQYF
TRBV27	TRBJ2-7	CASKLAGGLHEQYF
TRBV5-1	TRBJ2-2	CASSLAPGQRSGELFF
TRBV7-3	TRBJ2-5	CASSSQPGQVETQYF
TRBV19	TRBJ2-3	CASTASGSLLGDTQYF
TRBV4-2	TRBJ2-3	CASSQDLGDTQYF
TRBV28	NA	CATTGTSGRDEQYF
TRBV5-1	TRBJ2-7	CASSLEVSYEQYF
TRBV5-1	TRBJ1-4	CASSSTGTAEKLFF